These 4 T cell receptor beta chains share one sample of origin, sequenced in a study of Ad26.COV2.S vaccination and SARS-CoV-2 variants. The data were produced by immunoSEQ multiplex PCR, yet TCRdb's version contains in-frame clones alone and is incomplete. The sample has under 150,000 clones, more than 80% seen once; the top ten hold 4% to 6%. This sample comprised peripheral blood, obtained after recovery from COVID-19. The source is a human donor who had recovered from COVID-19.

The chain links TRBV6-5 to TRBJ1-4, with TRBD1 matching 8 bases. CDR1 and CDR2 (germline): MNHEY, SVGAGI. V dropped 11 bases and J dropped 7; count of bases not matched to a gene: 6. The CDR3 is 12 amino acids. For the CDR3, the DNA is TGTGCCTCCGGGACAGGAATTGAAAAACTGTTTTTT. Protein product: CASGTGIEKLFF.

The V and J genes are TRBV12-3 or TRBV12-4 and TRBJ2-7; D may be TRBD1 (6 bases). The CDR3 is 13 residues long. The ends were cut back, 6 bases at V and 3 bases at J, with 12 bases in the middle. The CDR3 loop reads CASSNREIYEQYF. Here the CDR3 DNA reads TGTGCCAGCAGCAACAGGGAAATCTACGAGCAGTACTTC.

The rearrangement uses TRBV5-8 and TRBJ2-2; D is unclear. Deletions cut 2 bases from V and 4 bases from J, with 6 bases between. Germline-derived CDR1 and CDR2 are SGHTS and YDEGEE. This CDR3 has 13 amino acids. The chain's CDR3 is CASSFASTGELFF. The CDR3, as DNA: TGTGCCAGCAGCTTTGCGAGCACCGGGGAGCTGTTTTTT. Full variable domain (outside the CDR3, taken from reference TRBV5-8 and TRBJ2-2): EAGVTQSPTHLIKTRGQQATLRCSPISGHTSVYWYQQALGLGLQFLLWYDEGEERNRGNFPPRFSGRQFPNYSSELNVNALELEDSALYLCASSFASTGELFFGEGSRLTVL.

The genes are TRBV23-1 and TRBJ1-3; TRBD1 aligns across 7 bases. TRBV23-1 is known as an ORF, though its function is uncertain. This CDR3 contains 15 residues. The trim removed 4 bases at V and 0 bases at J, leaving 3 bases unmatched. In DNA form, the CDR3 reads TGCGCCAGCAGTCGAAGGGACAGCTCTGGAAACACCATATATTTT. Its protein is CASSRRDSSGNTIYF.